The rows below give T cell receptor beta chains drawn from one sample of a study of Ad26.COV2.S vaccination and SARS-CoV-2 variants. The repertoire was sequenced with immunoSEQ multiplex PCR; TCRdb's copy has only in-frame clones and lacks some. The repertoire includes around 350,000 clones, roughly 85% of them detected once, and around 3.3% sits in the top ten. The sample was peripheral blood, taken in a trial of Ad26.COV2.S vaccine versus placebo. These receptors came from a person between 18 and 65 years old who received the Ad26.COV2.S COVID-19 vaccine or a placebo. CDR3s include the opening cysteine and the closing phenylalanine or tryptophan. D genes are given only for firm matches. For some rows the clone size is stated as once, few or many, or as a class when expanded; others skip it.

d_gene	v_gene	j_gene	abundance	CDR3nt	CDR3aa
TRBD2	TRBV15	TRBJ2-2	-	TGTGCCACCAGCAGGGAGGGACTAGCGGGAGAGTGGGACACCGGGGAGCTGTTTTTT	CATSREGLAGEWDTGELFF
TRBD2	TRBV9	TRBJ2-3	-	TGTGCCAGCAGCCCAACCCCGACTAGCGGCGGCACAGATACGCAGTATTTT	CASSPTPTSGGTDTQYF
-	TRBV7-6	TRBJ1-5	once	TGTGTCAGCAGCTTAGGATCGAGTCAGCCCCAGCATTTT	CVSSLGSSQPQHF
-	TRBV7-2	TRBJ1-2	-	TGTGCCAGCAGCTTAGGGGCGGGGGCTAGTGGCTACACCTTC	CASSLGAGASGYTF
-	TRBV20-1	TRBJ1-6	-	TGCAGTGCTAGTAGGCAGGGGAGCTCCTATAATTCACCCCTCCACTTT	CSASRQGSSYNSPLHF
-	TRBV25-1	TRBJ1-6	-	TGTGCCAGCAGAGAGGAAGGGAGCTCCTATAATTCACCCCTCCACTTT	CASREEGSSYNSPLHF
TRBD2	TRBV5-5	TRBJ2-7	-	TGTGCCAGCAGCTTGGGAGGGACTAGCGCGGGCGAGCAGTACTTC	CASSLGGTSAGEQYF
-	TRBV21-1	TRBJ2-1	-	TGTGCCAGCAGCAAAAGGACTAGCGGGAGGGGAAGCTCCTACAATGAGCAGTTCTTC	CASSKRTSGRGSSYNEQFF
-	TRBV10-2	TRBJ2-3	-	TGCGCCAGCAGTGTAGTCGGGGGTAACACAGATACGCAGTATTTT	CASSVVGGNTDTQYF
-	TRBV7-6	TRBJ1-6	-	TGTGCCAGCAGCTTTCAAGAGGGTTCACCCCTCCACTTT	CASSFQEGSPLHF
TRBD2	TRBV7-2	TRBJ2-3	once	TGTGCCAGCAGCGAGCGGGGGGGGGTAGATACGCAGTATTTT	CASSERGGVDTQYF
-	TRBV21-1	TRBJ2-7	-	TGTGCCAGCAGCAAAGGAGGCATAGCGGGAGCCCAGTACTTC	CASSKGGIAGAQYF
-	TRBV24-1	TRBJ1-5	-	TGTCACTCGCAGGACCGGGACCCTCAAGGGGGTCAGCCCCAGCATTTT	CHSQDRDPQGGQPQHF
-	TRBV6-1	TRBJ2-7	-	TGTGCCAGCAGTGGCTCCCTAGACGGTGGAGTGAGGGAGCAGTACTTC	CASSGSLDGGVREQYF
-	TRBV5-1	TRBJ2-7	-	TGCGCCAGCAGTTCAGGGGACGAGCAGTACTTC	CASSSGDEQYF
-	TRBV29-1	TRBJ2-5	-	TGCAGCTCCAAACCCGGAATTCAAGAGACCCAGTACTTC	CSSKPGIQETQYF
TRBD1	TRBV7-2	TRBJ2-1	-	TGTGCCAGCAGCCTCGCTGGGACAGGGGTTTACAATGAGCAGTTCTTC	CASSLAGTGVYNEQFF
TRBD2	TRBV29-1	TRBJ2-1	-	TGCAGCGCGCTAGCGGGGGGGCCCAATGAGCAGTTCTTC	CSALAGGPNEQFF
-	TRBV5-1	TRBJ2-7	once	TGCGCCAGCAGCTTGGAGCGGGTGTTCTACGAGCAGTACTTC	CASSLERVFYEQYF
-	TRBV19	TRBJ1-5	few	TGTGCCAGTAAAGGCGGGAGGGAAAATCAGCCCCAGCATTTT	CASKGGRENQPQHF
-	TRBV7-9	TRBJ1-1	-	TGTGCCAGCAGCTTAAGGTCAGGTAACACTGAAGCTTTCTTT	CASSLRSGNTEAFF
-	TRBV5-4	TRBJ2-4	-	TGTGCCAGCAGCGCCGGACTGGTGAACATTCAGTACTTC	CASSAGLVNIQYF
TRBD2	TRBV2	TRBJ2-3	-	TGTGCCAGCAGTATGGGACTAGCGGGTACAGATACGCAGTATTTT	CASSMGLAGTDTQYF
TRBD2	TRBV19	TRBJ2-3	-	TGTGCCAGTAGTTCCCTAGCGGGGCGCACAGATACGCAGTATTTT	CASSSLAGRTDTQYF
-	TRBV5-3	TRBJ2-7	-	TGCCCCTCCAGAGTTTACAGCTCCTACGAGCAGTACTTC	CPSRVYSSYEQYF
-	TRBV18	TRBJ2-1	-	TGTGCCAGCTCACCACGTGTTCCCTTTGCTGAGCAGTTCTTC	CASSPRVPFAEQFF
-	TRBV18	TRBJ2-5	once	TGTGCCAGCTCCCTTCTTATCGGACAAGAGACCCAGTACTTC	CASSLLIGQETQYF
TRBD2	TRBV12-3/TRBV12-4	TRBJ2-5	-	TGTGCCAGCAGCCGGGGGGTGCAGACCCAGTACTTC	CASSRGVQTQYF
-	TRBV28	TRBJ2-7	-	TGTGCCAGCAGTTTACGAGCCTACGAGCAGTACTTC	CASSLRAYEQYF
-	TRBV14	TRBJ1-1	-	TGTGCCAGCAGAACGACAGGCCGAAACACTGAAGCTTTCTTT	CASRTTGRNTEAFF
-	TRBV5-4	TRBJ1-1	-	TGTGCCAGCAGCCCCAAACAGGGTTACACTGAAGCTTTCTTT	CASSPKQGYTEAFF
-	TRBV6-2/TRBV6-3	TRBJ1-4	-	TGTGCCAGCAGTTCCGCTGGAAGTAGGGGGAACCCTGCAACTAATGAAAAACTGTTTTTT	CASSSAGSRGNPATNEKLFF
-	TRBV21-1	TRBJ2-7	-	TGTGCCAGCAGCTTATCGGGACAGGGGCGGCACGAGCAGTACTTC	CASSLSGQGRHEQYF
TRBD2	TRBV5-1	TRBJ2-2	-	TGCGCCAGCAGCGACCCTTGGACTAGCGGGGCGAACACCGGGGAGCTGTTTTTT	CASSDPWTSGANTGELFF
-	TRBV18	TRBJ2-7	-	TGTGCCAGCTCAGGACGGGGAACCTACGAGCAGTACTTC	CASSGRGTYEQYF
-	TRBV5-6	TRBJ1-2	-	TGTGCCAGCAGCTTGGACAGTTCTAACTATGGCTACACCTTC	CASSLDSSNYGYTF
-	TRBV27	TRBJ2-1	-	TGTGCCAGCAGTGCTAGCTCCTACAATGAGCAGTTCTTC	CASSASSYNEQFF
TRBD1	TRBV10-3	TRBJ1-3	few	TGTGCCACAAAGACAGGGGAAGGAAACACCATATATTTT	CATKTGEGNTIYF